This TCR beta chain came from a study of control samples from healthy donors and cancer patients. In its sample, this clone was seen a few times. Only in-frame clones appear in the TCRdb table, and some are missing; sequencing was by immunoSEQ multiplex PCR. The sample yields 50,000 or so clones, 80% seen once. Specimen: blood. This TCR was recovered from a man aged 70-80 years in good health.

CDR3 region: CAIQDSYGYTF. The DNA of the CDR3 is TGTGCCATCCAGGACAGCTATGGCTACACCTTC. The gene calls are TRBV2 and TRBJ1-2, with TRBD1 as a possible D gene (6 bases). Trimming left V 10 bases short and J 4 bases short, with 10 bases between. In germline, CDR1 is SNHLY, CDR2 FYNNEI. This CDR3 has 11 residues.